The 30 T cell receptor beta chains presented below share a single source sample, sequenced in a study of spatial heterogeneity in lung cancer (dated by TCRdb to the late 2010s). The library came from 5' RACE. TCRdb shows the sequencer as NextSeq 500. The public sequencing data were trimmed at Q25 with fastp and processed into clonotypes with MiXCR by TCRdb, which kept only in-frame beta chains. Here each entry gathers all rows of one CDR3 protein and keeps the most common genes and DNA. The sample profile shows around 120,000 distinct CDR3 sequences; 12% of them were found once. The leading ten clones occupy approximately 15% of the sample. The time point label here, explained by the study, means: blood at routine non-recurrence follow-up after resection. For TCR sequencing, whole RNA was extracted from tumor and nontumor lung tissue, or from cryopreserved PBMC samples, and no cell sorting was done.

Sequenced here: PBMCs, sampled at follow-up. The receptors were gathered from a male donor with early-stage non-small cell lung cancer.

This sequence joins TRBV27 and TRBJ2-1; possibly TRBD1 or TRBD2 for D (7 bases each). Germline lookup yields CDR1 MNHEY and CDR2 SMNVEV (reference sequence). This CDR3 comprises 15 residues. V lost 8 bases to trimming and J lost 5 bases, with 19 bases between them. The CDR3: CASWGEGAVNNEQFF. CDR3 sequence (DNA): TGTGCCAGCTGGGGGGAGGGGGCCGTGAACAATGAGCAGTTCTTC.

This chain links TRBV4-3 with TRBJ1-4; TRBD1 might be the D (5 bases). The CDR3 sequence is 13 residues long. V was cut by 5 bases and J by 8 bases, with 12 bases left in between. Per germline, CDR1 LGHNA and CDR2 YSLEER. The CDR3 nucleotides are TGCGCCAGCAGCGGCGGGAACAGGGAAAAACTGTTTTTT. Protein: CASSGGNREKLFF.

This clonotype was detected a few times. This chain uses TRBV11-2 with TRBJ2-7; no clear D gene. V dropped 3 bases and J dropped 0 bases, with 6 bases sitting between them. This CDR3 has 13 amino acids. Germline-derived CDR1 and CDR2 are SGHAT and FQNNGV. CDR3 in amino acids: CASSFALSYEQYF. In DNA form, the CDR3 reads TGTGCCAGCAGCTTCGCCCTCTCCTACGAGCAGTACTTC.

The chain is built from TRBV18 and TRBJ1-4; no definite D call. Germline lookup yields CDR1 KGHSH and CDR2 LQKENI. CDR3 length: 15 amino acids. Trimming shortened V by 0 bases and J by 5 bases, and 10 bases separated the two germline ends. The CDR3 DNA follows: TGTGCCAGCTCACCACCGTACAGCCAAAATGAAAAACTGTTTTTT. Translated: CASSPPYSQNEKLFF. Full variable domain (rest looked up from reference TRBV18 and TRBJ1-4): NAGVMQNPRHLVRRRGQEARLRCSPMKGHSHVYWYRQLPEEGLKFMVYLQKENIIDESGMPKERFSAEFPKEGPSILRIQQVVRGDSAAYFCASSPPYSQNEKLFFGSGTQLSVL.

In this sample, this clonotype turned up a few times. The V and J genes are TRBV20-1 and TRBJ1-5, with a tentative D call TRBD1 (6 bases). Germline loops: CDR1 DFQATT, CDR2 SNEGSKA (reference sequence). V was trimmed by 2 bases and J by 2 bases, leaving 13 bases between them. The CDR3 has 15 residues. The CDR3 bases are TGCAGTGCTAGATCGGGGGGCGTAGGCAATCAGCCCCAGCATTTT. Amino acid sequence: CSARSGGVGNQPQHF.

This clonotype was counted at least ten times. The V call is TRBV6-2 or TRBV6-3, the J call TRBJ1-5; D is possibly TRBD1 (5 bases). Trimming cost V 6 bases and J 5 bases, with 11 bases left between them. The CDR3 loop spans 13 amino acids. Per germline, CDR1 MNHEY and CDR2 SVGEGT. For the CDR3, the DNA is TGTGCCAGCAGCCGTTCGGGGGATCAGCCCCAGCATTTT. Protein product: CASSRSGDQPQHF.

This chain links TRBV7-9 with TRBJ1-1; perhaps TRBD1 as D (5 bases). The CDR3 sequence is 17 residues long. Germline values: CDR1 SEHNR, CDR2 FQNEAQ (reference sequence). V gave up 4 bases and J gave up 5 bases, with 23 bases separating them. CDR3 DNA sequence: TGTGCCAGCAGCTATTCAGGGATGAAGAAATTAGGGACTGAAGCTTTCTTT. This gives the protein CASSYSGMKKLGTEAFF.

The rearrangement links TRBV28 to TRBJ2-7; tentatively, D is TRBD1 (6 bases). Trimming pared 5 bases from V and 3 bases from J, leaving 20 bases between. Germline V CDR1 and CDR2: MDHEN, SYDVKM. The CDR3 length is 16 residues. Written as DNA, the CDR3 is TGTGCCAGCAGTGTACGACAGGAACCCACAAGCTACGAGCAGTACTTC. Its translation: CASSVRQEPTSYEQYF.

The chain combines TRBV2 with TRBJ2-1; TRBD2 is a possible D gene (6 bases). The V end lost 8 bases, the J end lost 3 bases, and 20 bases lay between the germline ends. Germline values: CDR1 SNHLY, CDR2 FYNNEI. The CDR3 runs 16 residues. CDR3 amino acids: CASSPLVSGDYNEQFF. The CDR3 coding sequence is TGTGCCAGCTCACCCTTGGTTAGCGGAGACTACAATGAGCAGTTCTTC.

This clonotype was seen repeatedly, ten times or more. The CDR3 here is CASSASPNRHSNQPQHF. The CDR3, as DNA: TGCGCCAGCAGCGCCTCACCCAACAGGCATAGCAATCAGCCCCAGCATTTT. This chain uses TRBV4-3 with TRBJ1-5; tentatively, D is TRBD1 (5 bases). CDR1 and CDR2 from the germline V gene are LGHNA and YSLEER. Trimming removed 5 bases from V and 0 bases from J, with 17 bases in between. The CDR3 extends over 17 amino acids.

This clonotype came up a few times. V and J are TRBV7-2 and TRBJ2-1; TRBD2 agrees at 15 bases. This CDR3 spans 16 amino acids. The germline V gene has CDR1 SGHTA and CDR2 FQGNSA. V trimming: 5 bases; J trimming: 7 bases; junction bases outside the gene matches: 6. CDR3 DNA: TGTGCCAGCAGCCCCCCTGGACTAGCGGGGGGGAATGAGCAGTTCTTC. As protein: CASSPPGLAGGNEQFF.

This clonotype occurred many times. The chain uses TRBV30 and TRBJ2-1; D is unresolved. V was cut by 1 base and J by 6 bases, with 4 bases left in between. The CDR3 runs 11 residues. The germline CDR1 and CDR2 sequences are GTSNPN and SVGIG (reference sequence). The CDR3 spells CAWSGLNEQFF. CDR3 bases: TGTGCCTGGAGTGGACTCAATGAGCAGTTCTTC.

The genes are TRBV2 and TRBJ2-1; D is undetermined. Germline V gene lookup returns CDR1 SNHLY and CDR2 FYNNEI. Between the trimmed V and J ends, which lost 6 bases and 9 bases, there was a span of 15 bases. The CDR3 sequence is 13 residues long. CDR3 nucleotide sequence: TGTGCCAGCAGCCGGTACAGATCGAGTGAGCAGTTCTTC. It is translated as CASSRYRSSEQFF.

The V and J genes are TRBV6-2 or TRBV6-3 and TRBJ2-1; D is uncertain. Germline CDR1 is MNHEY and CDR2 is SVGEGT. The CDR3 sequence is 15 residues long. Deletions cut 1 base from V and 4 bases from J, with 11 bases between. CDR3 amino acids: CASSYFSGAYNEQFF. For the CDR3, the DNA is TGTGCCAGCAGTTACTTTTCCGGAGCTTACAATGAGCAGTTCTTC.

In its sample, this clonotype was seen a few times. CDR3 sequence (DNA): TGTGCCAGCAGCCGACAGGGGAAAAGGGCAGATACGCAGTATTTT. Protein sequence: CASSRQGKRADTQYF. The chain is built from TRBV12-3 or TRBV12-4 and TRBJ2-3, with TRBD1 identical over 8 bases. This CDR3 comprises 15 residues. V shed 6 bases and J 4 bases; nucleotides not matched to a gene: 9.

This clonotype was found many times. This sequence joins TRBV29-1 and TRBJ2-2; perhaps TRBD2 as D (6 bases). V was cut by 5 bases and J by 3 bases, with 10 bases left in between. CDR3 length equals 13 residues. The germline gives CDR1 SQVTM, CDR2 ANQGSEA. CDR3: CSVSGRYTGELFF. CDR3 nucleotides: TGCAGCGTTTCCGGGAGATACACCGGGGAGCTGTTTTTT.

This clonotype was counted between two and nine times. V usage is TRBV6-5 and J usage is TRBJ2-3; 8 nucleotides align to TRBD2. Germline CDR1 MNHEY, CDR2 SVGAGI. V lost 6 bases and J lost 5; bases outside the gene matches: 7. This CDR3 is built from 14 residues. The CDR3 nucleotides are TGTGCCAGCAGACAGGGACTAGTGGGAGATACGCAGTATTTT. The encoded protein is CASRQGLVGDTQYF.

The chain joins TRBV20-1 to TRBJ1-1, with 7 bases identical to TRBD1. Germline CDR1 and CDR2: DFQATT and SNEGSKA (reference sequence). The CDR3 spans 13 residues. The V segment lost 5 bases and the J segment 6 bases; nucleotides outside the gene matches: 9. The CDR3 here is CSALKGGSAEAFF. In nucleotides, the CDR3 is TGCAGTGCTCTAAAAGGGGGCAGCGCTGAAGCTTTCTTT.

In this sample, this clonotype turned up many times. V and J are TRBV27 and TRBJ1-2; TRBD1 agrees at 12 bases. In germline, CDR1 is MNHEY, CDR2 SMNVEV (reference sequence). The length of the CDR3 is 18 residues. V was pared by 2 bases and J by 3 bases, with 10 bases of the junction left unmatched. The DNA of the CDR3 is TGTGCCAGCAGTTTAGGGACAGGGGGCTTCGGTAGACACTATGGCTACACCTTC. Translating it yields CASSLGTGGFGRHYGYTF.

This clonotype was seen more than once but under ten times. The chain combines TRBV4-1 with TRBJ1-5; D is perhaps TRBD1 (5 bases). Germline-derived CDR1 and CDR2 are MGHRA and YSYEKL. The V end was cut by 1 base, the J end by 9 bases, with 13 bases between. CDR3 length: 14 amino acids. CDR3 DNA: TGCGCCAGCAGCCAAGGCTTGGGGGTCGGGCCCCAGCATTTT. Protein sequence: CASSQGLGVGPQHF.

This clonotype showed up many times. The rearrangement links TRBV20-1 to TRBJ2-1; no firm D call. Trimming stripped 3 bases from V and 10 bases from J, with 13 bases between. Germline V gene sequence: CDR1 DFQATT, CDR2 SNEGSKA (reference sequence). The CDR3 totals 12 residues. The CDR3 DNA sequence: TGCAGTGCTAGCCCGACCGATCGCGAGCAGTTCTTC. Residues: CSASPTDREQFF.

In regard to this clonotype: Since a much larger clone is just one base distant, this may be a read error. The V gene is TRBV28, the J gene TRBJ2-5, with 11 bases lining up with TRBD1. CDR3 length: 15 amino acids. In germline, CDR1 is MDHEN, CDR2 SYDVKM. The DNA of the CDR3 is TGTGTCAGCAGTTCGCGGGACAGGGGGCAAGAGACCCAGTACTTC. Its protein product is CVSSSRDRGQETQYF.

The rearrangement links TRBV6-2 or TRBV6-3 to TRBJ2-5; 11 bases align to TRBD2. Looked up from germline, CDR1 is MNHEY and CDR2 is SVGEGT. CDR3 length: 19 residues. J lost 1 base, V lost 0 bases, and 10 bases had no gene match. The CDR3 here is CASSYSTRTSGGIQETQYF. In DNA, the CDR3 is TGTGCCAGCAGTTACTCGACTCGAACTAGCGGGGGTATCCAAGAGACCCAGTACTTC.

J is TRBJ2-5 and V is TRBV2; D possibly corresponds to TRBD2 (6 bases). This CDR3 region has 15 residues. V shed 1 base and J shed 2 bases, with 11 bases lying between them. CDR1 is SNHLY, CDR2 FYNNEI, per germline. CDR3 loop: CASSEGLAPQETQYF. The CDR3 DNA reads TGTGCCAGCAGTGAAGGGCTAGCGCCACAAGAGACCCAGTACTTC.

This clonotype was observed a few times. The chain employs TRBV10-3 and TRBJ1-5; possibly TRBD1 for D (5 bases). Germline V gives CDR1 ENHRY, CDR2 SYGVKD. This CDR3 is built from 13 residues. V gave up 3 bases and J gave up 7 bases, with 10 bases separating them. CDR3 coding DNA: TGTGCCATCAGTGACGGGGGTGGGCAGCCCCAGCATTTT. It translates to CAISDGGGQPQHF.

The chain has TRBV5-1 and TRBJ2-5, with TRBD2 identical over 7 bases. The CDR3 loop spans 15 amino acids. The V and J ends lost 4 bases and 1 base, in that order; junction bases with no gene match: 7. Germline V gene lookup returns CDR1 SGHRS and CDR2 YFSETQ. CDR3 DNA: TGCGCCAGCAGCCCCCTGACGGGGGGCCAAGAGACCCAGTACTTC. Residues: CASSPLTGGQETQYF.

This clonotype was counted at least ten times. This chain uses TRBV29-1 with TRBJ2-1; 7 bases fit TRBD2. J lost 10 bases, V lost 3 bases, and 6 bases had no gene match. The CDR3 consists of 12 residues. Germline CDR1 reads SQVTM; CDR2 reads ANQGSEA. For the CDR3, the DNA is TGCAGCGTTGAGCGGGAGACAGCCGAGCAGTTCTTC. Amino acids: CSVERETAEQFF.

This rearrangement joins TRBV4-2 to TRBJ2-5; D perhaps matches TRBD2 (5 bases). The germline CDR1 and CDR2 sequences are LGHNA and YNFKEQ. There are 15 residues in the CDR3. V was cut by 0 bases and J by 5 bases, with 13 bases left in between. The CDR3 nucleotides read TGTGCCAGCAGCCAAGATCCAGAGGGCGAGGAGACCCAGTACTTC. Protein: CASSQDPEGEETQYF.

This clonotype was counted at least ten times. The chain recombines TRBV5-4 with TRBJ1-5; perhaps TRBD1 as D (6 bases). V shed 4 bases and J shed 2 bases, with 13 bases lying between them. Germline V gene data show CDR1 as SGHNT and CDR2 as YYREEE (reference sequence). The CDR3 extends over 15 amino acids. The CDR3 spells CASSAQGGGNQPQHF. The CDR3 DNA reads as TGTGCCAGCAGCGCACAGGGTGGGGGCAATCAGCCCCAGCATTTT.

The V and J genes are TRBV3-1 and TRBJ1-5; D is undetermined. Germline V gene data show CDR1 as LGHDT and CDR2 as YNNKEL (reference sequence). V shed 0 bases and J shed 4 bases, with 10 bases lying between them. The CDR3 has 15 residues. The CDR3 nucleotides are TGTGCCAGCAGCCAAGATTCGGGCAGGAATCAGCCCCAGCATTTT. This encodes CASSQDSGRNQPQHF.